The TCR beta chain under discussion was sequenced for a study of CD4 and CD8 cells across lung adenocarcinoma regions. Remarks on this clonotype: Here the CDR3 omits its conserved ending phenylalanine or tryptophan, so a read error is the likely source. The DNA is left out, because the CDR3 cannot be placed on it with certainty; the CDR3 is given as TCRdb lists it.

TCRdb reprocessed the PCR reads with MiXCR, giving one entry per CDR3 protein. The sample lists about 19,000 distinct CDR3 sequences, about 43% occurring once. Donors had localized lung adenocarcinoma, a non-small cell lung cancer. Material: CD4+ T cells from the margin of a lung tumor. The clonotype originates from a male donor with lung adenocarcinoma. The CD4 and CD8 labels of this study may be unreliable.

CDR3 sequence reads: CASRSGRACSTSSSS. The chain couples TRBV10-1 to TRBJ2-3; TRBD2, the D gene given by the table, was not confirmed from the DNA. Per the germline V gene, CDR1 is WNHNN and CDR2 is SYGVQD (reference sequence). A total of 15 residues make up the CDR3, ends included.